The 6 T cell receptor beta chains presented below share a single source sample, sequenced in a study of CXCR3-negative and CXCR3-positive naive CD8 T cells. Regarding the study as a whole: When CXCR3-positive naive cells were set against CXCR3-negative naive cells, the former had more hydrophobic TRB CDR3s.

UMI-labeled 5' RACE yielded the TRB cDNA libraries. TCRdb reprocessed the 5' RACE reads, keeping one entry per CDR3 protein, no DNA. The sample's table shows roughly 130,000 distinct CDR3 sequences. Antigens of these TCRs are unknown. The sequenced sample consisted of naive CXCR3+ CD8+ T cells from blood. Subset of the sample: CD45RO-CCR7+CD27+CD95- naive CD8+ T cells expressing CXCR3 (TNR3+). These TCRs come from a human donor in good health. Some clones in this sample may be carry-over from other donors' samples.

This CDR3 is CASSSNLAIQNSGNTIYF. The genes are TRBV12-3 or TRBV12-4 and TRBJ1-3. This CDR3 region has 18 residues.

The rearrangement joins TRBV5-5 to TRBJ2-1. Looked up from germline, CDR1 is SGHKS and CDR2 is YYEKEE (reference sequence). CDR3 length: 17 residues. The CDR3 loop is CASSPALTPSADNEQFF.

The V and J genes are TRBV6-5 and TRBJ2-5. Germline assignment: CDR1 MNHEY and CDR2 SVGAGI. The CDR3 covers 11 residues. The CDR3 protein is CASTATGTQYF.

The CDR3 here is CASSPKGQLHYEQYF. The chain links TRBV18 to TRBJ2-7; as DNA is missing, the TRBD1 call by TCRdb cannot be tested. Germline V gives CDR1 KGHSH, CDR2 LQKENI. The CDR3 extends over 15 amino acids. The full variable domain, its missing parts supplied by reference TRBV18 and TRBJ2-7, is NAGVMQNPRHLVRRRGQEARLRCSPMKGHSHVYWYRQLPEEGLKFMVYLQKENIIDESGMPKERFSAEFPKEGPSILRIQQVVRGDSAAYFCASSPKGQLHYEQYFGPGTRLTVT.

The chain combines TRBV2 with TRBJ2-5. Germline lookup yields CDR1 SNHLY and CDR2 FYNNEI. CDR3 length equals 13 residues. CDR3 in amino acids: CASSEAPWETQYF.

The chain recombines TRBV4-3 with TRBJ2-5; TCRdb gives TRBD1 as the D gene, but with no DNA this cannot be confirmed. The germline CDR1 and CDR2 sequences are LGHNA and YSLEER. The CDR3 contains 14 residues. CDR3: CASSQDWGQETQYF.